Below are 20 T cell receptor delta chains sequenced from a single sample in a study of γδ T cells in repeated Plasmodium falciparum infection. TCRdb fed the multiplex PCR reads to CATT. The table lists some 51,000 delta-chain clones, approximately 2% of them singletons. Gammadelta T cells were flow-sorted from PBMC into Vgamma9/Vdelta2+ and Vdelta2-negative populations for bulk analysis. Sequenced: gamma-delta T cells from blood. These receptor sequences come from a pool of human donors (malaria-infected and uninfected, not separated).

As for this clone: TCRdb pairs this DNA with a much larger clone's protein that differs at residue 5, likely a read error; the protein shown was translated from the DNA. The chain links TRDV2 to TRDJ1; 12 bases align to TRDD3. TCRdb supplies no J gene; here it was assigned by aligning the nucleotide sequence to germline. This CDR3 has 20 amino acids. Germline CDR1 and CDR2: GEAIGNYY and EKD. The junction had 23 bases not matched to a gene; V was cut back by 5 bases and J by 5 bases. The CDR3 sequence: CACGRGLYWGIQGPADKLIF. CDR3 bases: TGTGCCTGTGGAAGGGGTCTGTACTGGGGGATACAAGGTCCGGCTGATAAACTCATCTTT.

This clone was seen a few times. TCRdb shows a much larger clone's protein in place of this DNA's translation, and the two differ at residue 5, likely through a read error; the protein shown is translated from the DNA. This CDR3 reads CACDPVRGDKLIF. Written as DNA, the CDR3 is TGTGCCTGTGACCCCGTACGCGGCGATAAACTCATCTTT. The chain joins TRDV2 to TRDJ1; D is undetermined. Here the J gene came from matching the DNA to germline, since TCRdb omits it. CDR3 size: 13 residues. Deletions cut 3 bases from V and 4 bases from J, with 11 bases between. Germline CDR1 and CDR2: GEAIGNYY and EKD.

In its sample, this clone was seen a few times. TCRdb has a much larger clone's protein, which differs at residue 24 from the translation of this DNA, likely because of a read error; what is shown is the protein translated from the DNA. The chain is built from TRDV1 and TRDJ1; TRDD3 aligns across 11 bases. The J gene, not given by TCRdb, was assigned here from a germline match of the nucleotide sequence. CDR3 size: 28 residues. The germline V gene encodes CDR1 TSWWSYY and CDR2 QGS. CDR3 DNA sequence: TGTGCTCTTGGGGAACCCCAAACTTCCTTTTCACTCAACTGGGGGATATACGCCAATCGCCCGTACACCGGTAAACTCATCTTT. Encoded protein: CALGEPQTSFSLNWGIYANRPYTGKLIF.

Of note for this clone: This DNA's translation differs at residue 18 from TCRdb's protein, which comes from a much larger clone; a read error is likely, and the protein shown is translated from the DNA. The CDR3 coding sequence is TGTGCTCTTGGGGAACACTATGTATTTTTCTTGCGAGGGACTTACACCGATAGACTCATCTTT. Protein sequence: CALGEHYVFFLRGTYTDRLIF. The J gene is TRDJ1, the V gene TRDV1; no firm D call. Since TCRdb gives no J gene, matching the DNA to germline was used here to assign it. CDR1 and CDR2 from the germline V gene are TSWWSYY and QGS. The length of the CDR3 is 21 residues.

This clone was observed many times. One base separates it from a far larger clone, so it is likely a read error. This CDR3 is also generated by other DNA sequences in the sample. This chain joins TRDV2 and TRDJ1, with 8 bases matching TRDD3. TCRdb offers no J gene call, so here the DNA was matched to germline to obtain one. CDR1 GEAIGNYY and CDR2 EKD come from the germline V gene. The CDR3 length is 17 residues. CDR3 sequence: CACDTVLGAPYTDKLIF. CDR3 DNA: TGTGCCTGTGACACCGTACTGGGGGCCCCGTACACCGACAAACTCATCTTT.

This clone was recorded at least ten times. Translating this DNA gives a protein that differs at residue 9 from the TCRdb one, which belongs to a much larger clone; a read error is likely, and the protein shown is this translation. This sequence joins TRDV3 and TRDJ1, with 8 bases lining up with TRDD3. Germline trimming cut 2 bases from V and 1 base from J; bases unmatched to any gene: 18. This CDR3 has 18 residues. Germline loops: CDR1 TVYSNPD, CDR2 GDNSRS (reference sequence). This chain's CDR3 is CAFGFYWGVRLTTDKLIF. The CDR3, as DNA: TGTGCCTTTGGGTTCTACTGGGGGGTACGCCTCACCACCGATAAACTCATCTTT.

Remarks on this clone: For this DNA, TCRdb reports the protein of a much larger clone, which diverges at residue 19, most likely from a read error; the protein presented here is translated directly from the DNA. J gene calling gave no result, while the V gene is TRDV1; whether TRDD3, the table's D call, matches the DNA was not checked. Germline values: CDR1 TSWWSYY, CDR2 QGS. The CDR3 totals 21 residues. DNA of the CDR3: TGTGCTCTTGGGGAACTTGAACTCCTACAGGGGATACTGCCGTACACCGATAAACCCATCTTT. It yields the protein CALGELELLQGILPYTDKPIF.

This clone was seen only a few times. The protein held in TCRdb is that of a much larger clone and does not match this DNA's translation at residue 4, likely because of a read error; the protein shown is translated from the DNA. The rearrangement uses TRDV2 and TRDJ1, with D possibly matching TRDD3 (6 bases). The J gene, absent from TCRdb, was called here by matching the DNA to germline. Germline V CDR1 and CDR2: GEAIGNYY, EKD. V dropped 5 bases and J dropped 10 bases, with 19 bases sitting between them. The CDR3 sequence is 13 residues long. DNA for the CDR3: TGTGCCTGTGGCCCCCGACTGGGATCCGGACTCATCTTT. Translating gives CACGPRLGSGLIF.

In this sample, this clone turned up many times. It is likely a read error: a sequence one base away is far more abundant. The V gene corresponds to TRDV2; no J gene was called. CDR1 is GEAIGNYY and CDR2 is EKD in the germline V gene. The length of the CDR3 is 10 residues. DNA of the CDR3: TGTGCCTGTGACCCTAACAAACTCACCTTT. This gives the protein CACDPNKLTF.

The table lists this clone with a few counts. The protein in TCRdb stems from a much larger clone and differs at residue 19 from this DNA's translation, likely a read error; here the protein is translated from the DNA. For the V gene the call is TRDV1; the J gene has no call; the tabulated D call, TRDD3, remains unverified against the DNA. Germline V gives CDR1 TSWWSYY, CDR2 QGS. This CDR3 comprises 20 residues. CDR3 nucleotide sequence: TGTGCTCTTGGGGAAGTACGGGAACTACGCCGCTGCTCATACACCGATAAACTCACCTTT. Protein: CALGEVRELRRCSYTDKLTF.

Concerning this clone itself: This DNA translates differently at residue 18 from the TCRdb protein, which is that of a much larger clone; a read error is likely, and the protein shown is the DNA's own translation. The chain recombines TRDV1 with TRDJ1, with 8 bases fitting TRDD3. Assignment of the J gene here rests on matching the DNA to germline, because TCRdb gives none. Germline CDR1 reads TSWWSYY; CDR2 reads QGS. This CDR3 is 24 amino acids long. V lost 1 base and J lost 1; bases outside the gene matches: 29. The CDR3: CALGEPCRFLKISTGGFCTDKLIF. The CDR3 region has the DNA TGTGCTCTTGGGGAACCCTGTCGTTTCCTAAAAATAAGTACTGGGGGTTTTTGCACCGATAAACTCATCTTT.

This clone has ten or more counts. The likely explanation is a read error, given a far larger clone one base away. The sample carries other DNA sequences with the same CDR3. The chain uses TRDV1 and TRDJ1; D is unresolved. Looked up from germline, CDR1 is TSWWSYY and CDR2 is QGS. The CDR3 runs to 16 residues. Here the CDR3 reads CALGEIRQGYTDKLIF. DNA of the CDR3: TGTGCTCTTGGGGAAATCCGTCAGGGGTACACCGATAAGCTCATCTTT.

There are many counts of this clone. The protein TCRdb lists belongs to a much larger clone and differs from this DNA's translation at residue 5, which points to a read error; the protein shown is made from the DNA. The chain is built from TRDV2 and TRDJ1; 11 bases align to TRDD3. Germline V CDR1 and CDR2: GEAIGNYY, EKD. This CDR3 contains 24 residues. V trimming: 3 bases; J trimming: 0 bases; junction bases outside the gene matches: 29. The CDR3 coding sequence is TGTGCCTGTGACGCCGTTATCCCTTACTCAGACTGGGGGATAGGAACGAATTACACCGATAAACTCATCTTT. It specifies CACDAVIPYSDWGIGTNYTDKLIF.

In regard to this clone: This DNA's translation differs at residue 10 from TCRdb's protein, which comes from a much larger clone; a read error is likely, and the protein shown is translated from the DNA. J is TRDJ1 and V is TRDV1, with 13 bases lining up with TRDD3. TCRdb gives no J gene; it was assigned here by matching the DNA to germline. The CDR3 has 24 amino acids. Trimming cost V 2 bases and J 4 bases; bases outside gene matches: 28. The V gene's germline CDR1 is TSWWSYY and CDR2 QGS. The CDR3 DNA reads TGTGCTCTTGGGGAAGTCCCCTCCTTCCCACTCCCTTTACTGGGGGATACGCTGGGCGATAAACTCATCTTT. Protein sequence: CALGEVPSFPLPLLGDTLGDKLIF.

To note about this clone: A far larger clone is a single base away, which makes a read error likely. The same CDR3 arises from other DNA sequences in this sample as well. The chain joins TRDV1 to TRDJ2; D call uncertain. The CDR3 is made up of 14 amino acids. Trimming removed 0 bases from V and 8 bases from J, with 10 bases in between. Germline lookup yields CDR1 TSWWSYY and CDR2 QGS. CDR3 region: CALGELGRRAQLFF. DNA for the CDR3: TGTGCTCTTGGGGAACTAGGTAGGAGGGCACAACTCTTCTTT.

On this clone: The protein given by TCRdb reflects a much larger clone and differs at residue 17 from this DNA's translation, likely from a read error; the protein shown is the DNA's translation. V usage is TRDV1 and J usage is TRDJ1, with a weak D call TRDD3 (6 bases). The J gene was missing in TCRdb and was found by matching the end of the DNA to germline. The CDR3 length is 20 residues. Germline CDR1 reads TSWWSYY; CDR2 reads QGS. CDR3: CALPHQHNSPATGWTDELIF. The CDR3 region has the DNA TGTGCTCTTCCACACCAACATAATTCCCCTGCTACTGGGTGGACCGATGAACTCATCTTT.

This clone was seen more than once but under ten times. This sequence is one base from a far larger clone and is likely a read error. Other DNA variants within this sample encode the same CDR3. The chain couples TRDV1 to TRDJ4, with 7 bases matching TRDD3. The J gene was missing in TCRdb and was found by matching the end of the DNA to germline. This CDR3 has 20 residues. V shed 0 bases and J 3 bases; nucleotides not matched to a gene: 22. Germline CDR1 and CDR2: TSWWSYY and QGS. CDR3 residues: CALGELRIYLGYASRGPLIF. The DNA for the CDR3 is TGTGCTCTTGGGGAACTAAGAATCTACTTAGGATACGCTAGTAGGGGACCCCTGATCTTT.

This clone was counted many times. This likely stems from a read error, as it lies one base from a far larger clone. Other nucleotide sequences from this sample produce the same CDR3. The genes are TRDV1 and TRDJ2; TRDD3 agrees at 12 bases. The J gene, missing from TCRdb, was assigned here through DNA to germline matching. The CDR3 runs 23 residues. Per germline, CDR1 TSWWSYY and CDR2 QGS. The CDR3 here is CALGEPAYWGIPVLIALTAQLFF. The CDR3 nucleotides read TGTGCTCTTGGGGAACCGGCGTACTGGGGGATACCTGTGTTGATAGCTTTGACAGCGCAACTCTTCTTT.

To note about this clone: A far larger clone is only one base removed, so a read error is likely. The sample contains more than one DNA sequence encoding this CDR3. This chain links TRDV1 with TRDJ1, with TRDD2 identical over 9 bases. TCRdb is silent on the J gene; assignment here came from matching the DNA to germline. The J segment lost 0 bases and the V segment lost 0 bases, leaving 26 bases of the junction unmatched. CDR1 TSWWSYY and CDR2 QGS come from the germline V gene. The CDR3 has 24 amino acids. The CDR3 region has the DNA TGTGCTCTTGGGGAACTACGCCTTCCTACAACGCTGGGGGTTGGTCGGCTCTACACCGATAAACTCATCTTT. Its translation: CALGELRLPTTLGVGRLYTDKLIF.

With respect to this clone: TCRdb attributes to this sequence the protein of a much larger clone, which differs from the DNA translation at residue 16; a read error is likely, and the protein displayed is translated from the DNA. The chain carries TRDV1 and TRDJ3, with 11 bases matching TRDD3. As TCRdb names no J gene, one was assigned here on the basis of a DNA match to germline. This CDR3 spans 22 amino acids. Germline V gene sequence: CDR1 TSWWSYY, CDR2 QGS. CDR3 DNA: TGTGCTCTTGGGCGAACGTGGGGGATACGCGTTTCGAGCTCCTGGGGCACCCGACAGATGTTTTTC. Its translation is CALGRTWGIRVSSSWGTRQMFF.